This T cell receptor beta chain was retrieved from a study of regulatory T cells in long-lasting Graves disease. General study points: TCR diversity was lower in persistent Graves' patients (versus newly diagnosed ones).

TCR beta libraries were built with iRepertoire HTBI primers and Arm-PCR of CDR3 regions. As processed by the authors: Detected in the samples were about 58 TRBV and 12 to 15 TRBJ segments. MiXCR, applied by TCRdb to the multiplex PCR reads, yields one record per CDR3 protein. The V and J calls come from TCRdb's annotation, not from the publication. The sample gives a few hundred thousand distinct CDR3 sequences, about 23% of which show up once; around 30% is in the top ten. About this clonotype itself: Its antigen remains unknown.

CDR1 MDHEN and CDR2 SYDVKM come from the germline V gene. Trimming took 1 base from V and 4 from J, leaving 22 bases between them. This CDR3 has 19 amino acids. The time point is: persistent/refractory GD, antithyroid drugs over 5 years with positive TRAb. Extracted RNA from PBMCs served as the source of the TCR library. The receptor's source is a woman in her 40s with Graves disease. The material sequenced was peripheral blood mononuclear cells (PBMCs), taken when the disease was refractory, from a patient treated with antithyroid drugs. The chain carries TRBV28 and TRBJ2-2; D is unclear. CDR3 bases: TGTGCCAGCAGTTTATACACTTGGGTGGCTGGAACTTTCACCGGGGAGCTGTTTTTT. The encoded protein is CASSLYTWVAGTFTGELFF. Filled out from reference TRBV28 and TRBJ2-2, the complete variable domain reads DVKVTQSSRYLVKRTGEKVFLECVQDMDHENMFWYRQDPGLGLRLIYFSYDVKMKEKGDIPEGYSVSREKKERFSLILESASTNQTSMYLCASSLYTWVAGTFTGELFFGEGSRLTVL.